Given below is one T cell receptor (beta chain) in context. Its antigen is unidentified. Treatment of the sample: oral pan-JAK inhibitor, 5-10 mg twice daily. Peripheral blood samples and lesional scalp punch biopsies were obtained from alopecia areata patients. PBMCs yielded sorted CD4+ and CD8+ T cells. These data belong to a study of CD8+ T cells in alopecia areata. Whole-study context: Those treated were given oral tofacitinib at 5 to 10 mg twice daily. Findings and limits, study-wide: Scalp specimens additionally yield sequences from normal skin's resident alphabeta T cells.

The germline CDR1 and CDR2 sequences are LNHNV and YYDKDF (reference sequence). The germline V and J ends were trimmed by 0 bases and 3 bases, with 10 bases remaining between them. The CDR3 totals 15 residues. After isolation, RNA underwent reverse transcription to generate cDNA as the sequencing template. Some clones are missing from TCRdb's copy, which holds only in-frame ones; the method was immunoSEQ multiplex PCR. The sample holds roughly 200,000 clones, more than 30% seen once. The sequence was collected from a human donor with alopecia areata. Sequences were derived from CD4+ T cells sorted from blood, sampled at roughly week 30, from a patient treated with tofacitinib. J is TRBJ2-3 and V is TRBV15; tentative D call: TRBD2 (6 bases). In DNA form, the CDR3 reads TGTGCCACCAGCAGAGATACCGGGAGTACAGATACGCAGTATTTT. It encodes CATSRDTGSTDTQYF. The full variable domain, with the rest looked up from reference TRBV15 and TRBJ2-3, is DAMVIQNPRYQVTQFGKPVTLSCSQTLNHNVMYWYQQKSSQAPKLLFHYYDKDFNNEADTPDNFQSRRPNTSFCFLDIRSPGLGDTAMYLCATSRDTGSTDTQYFGPGTRLTVL.